The present entry profiles one TCR beta chain with its context. The antigen is unknown. The data stem from a study of cytomegalovirus exposure and HLA in healthy donors. Whole-study results and caveats: Per a later analysis, HLA-associated TCR beta chains showed more clonal expansion than other, equally common TCR beta chains. Later analysis showed most CMV-associated TCR beta chains appearing HLA-restricted.

Germline-derived CDR1 and CDR2 are MDHEN and SYDVKM. The CDR3 covers 17 residues. Trimming at V came to 6 bases and at J to 5 bases, leaving 12 bases not matched to a gene. PCR amplification relied on 60 Vbeta primers (plus 13 Jbeta primers). TCRdb's table, derived via immunoSEQ multiplex PCR, lists solely in-frame clones and lacks some. The data contain 90,000 to 100,000 clones, approximately 76% of them singletons. The sequence was collected from an older woman in good health and CMV-seropositive. The rearrangement joins TRBV28 to TRBJ2-3, with 12 bases that match TRBD2. Sequenced material: PBMCs. CDR3 DNA sequence: TGTGCCAGCAGCCTTAGGTTGCTAGCGGGAGGGGTAGATACGCAGTATTTT. Protein sequence: CASSLRLLAGGVDTQYF. The complete variable domain, with remaining parts taken from reference TRBV28 and TRBJ2-3, reads DVKVTQSSRYLVKRTGEKVFLECVQDMDHENMFWYRQDPGLGLRLIYFSYDVKMKEKGDIPEGYSVSREKKERFSLILESASTNQTSMYLCASSLRLLAGGVDTQYFGPGTRLTVL.